Below, 2 T cell receptor beta chains from the same sample are listed, as sequenced in a study of T cell responses to AZD1222 COVID-19 vaccine. Sequenced by immunoSEQ multiplex PCR; TCRdb stores in-frame clones only, minus some. This table has some 180,000 clones, around 88% appearing once. The sample was peripheral blood, taken 28 days after the second AZD1222 dose. These receptors all stem from an adult who received the AZD1222 COVID-19 vaccine.

This chain joins TRBV7-2 and TRBJ2-3; TRBD1 matches at 7 bases. CDR3 length equals 16 residues. CDR1 is SGHTA and CDR2 is FQGNSA in the germline V gene. V dropped 2 bases and J dropped 1; count of bases not matched to a gene: 6. CDR3 DNA sequence: TGTGCCAGCAGCTTACGCCTCGGGACAGGCACAGATACGCAGTATTTT. It encodes CASSLRLGTGTDTQYF.

This chain links TRBV19 with TRBJ1-1; TRBD1 might be the D (5 bases). CDR1 is LNHDA and CDR2 is SQIVND in the germline V gene (reference sequence). V lost 3 bases and J lost 8, with 13 bases in between. The CDR3 contains 13 residues. The CDR3: CASSILAGPEAFF. The CDR3 region has the DNA TGTGCCAGTAGTATTTTGGCAGGGCCAGAAGCTTTCTTT.